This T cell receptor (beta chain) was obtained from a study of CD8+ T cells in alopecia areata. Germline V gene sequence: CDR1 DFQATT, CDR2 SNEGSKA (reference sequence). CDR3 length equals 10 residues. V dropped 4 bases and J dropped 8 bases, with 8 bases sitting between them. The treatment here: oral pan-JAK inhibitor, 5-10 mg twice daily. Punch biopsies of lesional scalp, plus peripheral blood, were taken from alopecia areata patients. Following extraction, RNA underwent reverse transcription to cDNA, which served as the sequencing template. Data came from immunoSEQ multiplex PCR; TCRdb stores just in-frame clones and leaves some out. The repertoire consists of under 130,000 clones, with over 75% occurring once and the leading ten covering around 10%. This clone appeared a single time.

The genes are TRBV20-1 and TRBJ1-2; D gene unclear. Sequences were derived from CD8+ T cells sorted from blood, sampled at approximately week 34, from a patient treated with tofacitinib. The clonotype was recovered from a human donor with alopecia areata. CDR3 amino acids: CSATGEGYTF. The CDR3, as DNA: TGCAGTGCTACCGGAGAGGGCTACACCTTC.